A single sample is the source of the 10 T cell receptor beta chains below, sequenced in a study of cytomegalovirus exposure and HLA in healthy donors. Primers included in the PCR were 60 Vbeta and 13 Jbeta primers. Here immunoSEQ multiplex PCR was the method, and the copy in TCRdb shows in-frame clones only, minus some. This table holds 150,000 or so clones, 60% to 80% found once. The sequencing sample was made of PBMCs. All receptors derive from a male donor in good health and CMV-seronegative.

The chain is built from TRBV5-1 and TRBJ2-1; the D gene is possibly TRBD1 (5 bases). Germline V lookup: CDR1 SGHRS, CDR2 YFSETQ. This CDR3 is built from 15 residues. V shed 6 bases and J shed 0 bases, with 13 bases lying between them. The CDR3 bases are TGCGCCAGCAATGTGGGGCCAAGCTCCTACAATGAGCAGTTCTTC. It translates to CASNVGPSSYNEQFF.

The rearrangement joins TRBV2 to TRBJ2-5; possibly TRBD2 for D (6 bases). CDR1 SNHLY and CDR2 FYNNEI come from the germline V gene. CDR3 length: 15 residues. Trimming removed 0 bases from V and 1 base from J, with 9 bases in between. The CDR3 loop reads CASSEALEGQETQYF. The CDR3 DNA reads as TGTGCCAGCAGTGAAGCCCTGGAGGGCCAAGAGACCCAGTACTTC.

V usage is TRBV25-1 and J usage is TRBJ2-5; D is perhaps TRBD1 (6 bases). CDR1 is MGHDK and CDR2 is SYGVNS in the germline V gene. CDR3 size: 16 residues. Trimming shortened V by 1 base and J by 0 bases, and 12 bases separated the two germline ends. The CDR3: CASSEFRGQDQETQYF. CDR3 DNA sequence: TGTGCCAGCAGTGAATTCAGGGGACAAGACCAAGAGACCCAGTACTTC.

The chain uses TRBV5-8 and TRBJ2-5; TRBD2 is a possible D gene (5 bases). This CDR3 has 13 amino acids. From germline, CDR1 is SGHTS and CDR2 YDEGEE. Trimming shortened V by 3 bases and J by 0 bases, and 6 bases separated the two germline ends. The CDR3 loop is CASSWGDQETQYF. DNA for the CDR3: TGTGCCAGCAGCTGGGGAGACCAAGAGACCCAGTACTTC.

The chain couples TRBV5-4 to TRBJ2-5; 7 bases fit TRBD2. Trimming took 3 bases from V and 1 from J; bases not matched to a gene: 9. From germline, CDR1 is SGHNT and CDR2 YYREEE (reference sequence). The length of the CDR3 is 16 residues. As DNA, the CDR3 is TGTGCCAGCAGCTCCCATCTCGGGACTATCCAAGAGACCCAGTACTTC. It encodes CASSSHLGTIQETQYF.

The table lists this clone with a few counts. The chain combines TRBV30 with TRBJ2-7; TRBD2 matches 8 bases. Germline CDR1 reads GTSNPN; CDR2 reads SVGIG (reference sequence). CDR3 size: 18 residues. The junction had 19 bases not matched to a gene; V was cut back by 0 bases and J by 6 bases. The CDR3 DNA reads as TGTGCCTGGAGTGTACTTAGAAGCGGGGGCAAGTCGGAAAGCGAGCAGTACTTC. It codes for CAWSVLRSGGKSESEQYF.

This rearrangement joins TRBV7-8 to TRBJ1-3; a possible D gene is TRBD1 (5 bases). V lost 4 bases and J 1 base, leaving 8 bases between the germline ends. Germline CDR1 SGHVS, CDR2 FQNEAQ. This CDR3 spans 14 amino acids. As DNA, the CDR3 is TGTGCCAGCAGCTCGCGGGGGTCTGGAAACACCATATATTTT. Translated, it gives CASSSRGSGNTIYF.

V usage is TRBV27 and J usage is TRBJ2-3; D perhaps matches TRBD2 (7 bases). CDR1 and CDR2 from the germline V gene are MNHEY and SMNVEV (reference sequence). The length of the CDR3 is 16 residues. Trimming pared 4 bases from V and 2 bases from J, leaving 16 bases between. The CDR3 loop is CASSSLRGGATDTQYF. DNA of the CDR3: TGTGCCAGCAGTTCTTTGCGTGGGGGGGCCACAGATACGCAGTATTTT.

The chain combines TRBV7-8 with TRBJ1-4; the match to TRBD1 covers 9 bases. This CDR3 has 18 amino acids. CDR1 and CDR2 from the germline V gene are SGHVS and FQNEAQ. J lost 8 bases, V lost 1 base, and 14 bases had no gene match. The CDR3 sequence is CASSLEAGTGRLGEKLFF. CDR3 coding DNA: TGTGCCAGCAGCTTAGAGGCAGGGACAGGGAGGTTGGGGGAAAAACTGTTTTTT. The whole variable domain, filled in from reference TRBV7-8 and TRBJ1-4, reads GAGVSQSPRYKVAKRGQDVALRCDPISGHVSLFWYQQALGQGPEFLTYFQNEAQLDKSGLPSDRFFAERPEGSVSTLKIQRTQQEDSAVYLCASSLEAGTGRLGEKLFFGSGTQLSVL.

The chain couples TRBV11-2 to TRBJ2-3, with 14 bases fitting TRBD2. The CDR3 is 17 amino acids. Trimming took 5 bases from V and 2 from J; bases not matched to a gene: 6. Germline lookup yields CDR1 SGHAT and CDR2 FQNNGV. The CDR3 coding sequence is TGTGCCAGCAGCCATCGGACTAGCGGGAGGTTCACAGATACGCAGTATTTT. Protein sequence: CASSHRTSGRFTDTQYF.